This TCR beta chain originates from a study of cytomegalovirus exposure and HLA in healthy donors. This clone was detected a few times. Other DNA sequences within the sample encode an identical CDR3. Germline values: CDR1 MNHEY, CDR2 SMNVEV (reference sequence). The CDR3 spans 13 residues. Trimming took off 2 bases at V and 1 base at J, with 5 bases between the two ends. Researchers ran the PCR with 60 Vbeta and 13 Jbeta primers. Assay used: immunoSEQ multiplex PCR; TCRdb lists only in-frame clones, some missing. The sample lists roughly 110,000 clones; more than 65% were seen once. This clonotype originated in a male donor in good health and CMV-seronegative. The source material was PBMCs. The chain has TRBV27 and TRBJ1-2; weak D call: TRBD1 (5 bases). This chain's CDR3 is CASSLRGNYGYTF. The CDR3 nucleotides are TGTGCCAGCAGTTTAAGGGGTAACTATGGCTACACCTTC.